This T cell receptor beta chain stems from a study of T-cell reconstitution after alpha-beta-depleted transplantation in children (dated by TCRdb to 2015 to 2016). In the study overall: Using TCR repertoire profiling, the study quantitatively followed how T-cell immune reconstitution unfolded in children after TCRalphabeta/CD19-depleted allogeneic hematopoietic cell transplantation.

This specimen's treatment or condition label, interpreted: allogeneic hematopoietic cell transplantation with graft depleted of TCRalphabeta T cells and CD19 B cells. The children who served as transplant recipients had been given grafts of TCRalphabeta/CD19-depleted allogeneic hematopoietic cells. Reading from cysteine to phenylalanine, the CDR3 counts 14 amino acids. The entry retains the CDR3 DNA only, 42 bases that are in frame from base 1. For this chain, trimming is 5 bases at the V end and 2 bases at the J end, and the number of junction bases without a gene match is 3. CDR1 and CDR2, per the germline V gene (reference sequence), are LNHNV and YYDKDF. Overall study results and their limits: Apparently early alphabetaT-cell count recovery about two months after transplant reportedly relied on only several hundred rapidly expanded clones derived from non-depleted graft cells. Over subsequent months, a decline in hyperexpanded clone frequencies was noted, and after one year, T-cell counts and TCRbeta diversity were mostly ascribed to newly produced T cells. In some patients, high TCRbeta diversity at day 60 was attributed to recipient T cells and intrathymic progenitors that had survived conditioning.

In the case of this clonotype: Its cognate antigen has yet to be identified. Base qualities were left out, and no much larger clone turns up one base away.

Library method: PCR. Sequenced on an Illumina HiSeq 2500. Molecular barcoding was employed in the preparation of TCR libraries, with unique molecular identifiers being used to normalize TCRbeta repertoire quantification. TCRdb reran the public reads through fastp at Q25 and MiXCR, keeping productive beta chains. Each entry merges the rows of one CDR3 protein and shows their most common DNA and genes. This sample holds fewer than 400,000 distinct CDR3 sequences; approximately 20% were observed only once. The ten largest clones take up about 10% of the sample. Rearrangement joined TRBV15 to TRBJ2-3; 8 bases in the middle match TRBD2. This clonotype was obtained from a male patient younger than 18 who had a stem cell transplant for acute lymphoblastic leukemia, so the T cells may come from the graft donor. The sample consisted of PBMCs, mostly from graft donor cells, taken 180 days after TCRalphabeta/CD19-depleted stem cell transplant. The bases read TGTGCCACCAGCCCGGGAGGGAACACAGATACGCAGTATTTT. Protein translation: CATSPGGNTDTQYF.